These 10 T cell receptor beta chains share one sample of origin, sequenced in a study of CXCR3-negative and CXCR3-positive naive CD8 T cells. Study conclusions and caveats: Naive cells that were CXCR3-positive had more hydrophobic TRB CDR3s (compared with CXCR3-negative naive cells).

Researchers prepared the TRB cDNA libraries using 5' RACE with UMI labels. TCRdb re-called the 5' RACE reads and shows each CDR3 protein once, DNA omitted. The sample holds some 60,000 distinct CDR3 sequences. No antigen has been assigned to these receptors. Sequenced: naive CXCR3+ CD8+ T cells from blood. Regarding subset: CD45RO-CCR7+CD27+CD95- naive CD8+ T cells expressing CXCR3 (TNR3+). Receptors originate from a human donor in good health. Some clones in this sample may be carry-over from other donors' samples.

In terms of frequency, this clonotype is medium-sized. The rearrangement uses TRBV9 and TRBJ1-1; without DNA, the TCRdb call of TRBD1 cannot be checked. Per germline, CDR1 SGDLS and CDR2 YYNGEE. The CDR3 consists of 14 residues. The CDR3 spells CASSASGRGTEAFF.

The chain is built from TRBV14 and TRBJ2-2; TCRdb indicates TRBD2, and absent DNA this call remains unverified. Germline values: CDR1 SGHDN, CDR2 FVKESK. This CDR3 is 15 amino acids long. This CDR3 is CASSQVGHNTGELFF.

The rearrangement uses TRBV2 and TRBJ2-7; TCRdb picks TRBD1, but there is no DNA to check that call. Germline V gives CDR1 SNHLY, CDR2 FYNNEI. The CDR3 is 14 residues long. The CDR3 region is CASAGTGDTYEQYF. The full variable domain, with the rest looked up from reference TRBV2 and TRBJ2-7, is EPEVTQTPSHQVTQMGQEVILRCVPISNHLYFYWYRQILGQKVEFLVSFYNNEISEKSEIFDDQFSVERPDGSNFTLKIRSTKLEDSAMYFCASAGTGDTYEQYFGPGTRLTVT.

The gene calls are TRBV4-3 and TRBJ1-5. CDR1 is LGHNA, CDR2 YSLEER, per germline. This CDR3 is 13 amino acids long. CDR3 loop: CASSHFTRQPQHF.

CDR3: CASSQGQGSFYEQYF. V usage is TRBV4-3 and J usage is TRBJ2-7; the D call from TCRdb, TRBD1, cannot be confirmed without DNA. Germline V CDR1 and CDR2: LGHNA, YSLEER. The CDR3 runs 15 residues.

The V and J genes are TRBV6-2 or TRBV6-3 and TRBJ2-2. CDR3 size: 13 residues. Looked up from germline, CDR1 is MNHEY and CDR2 is SVGEGT. The CDR3 reads CASSSRDTGELFF.

V gene TRBV7-2 combines with J gene TRBJ2-7; lacking DNA, the TRBD1 call made by TCRdb goes unchecked. This CDR3 contains 14 residues. The germline V gene encodes CDR1 SGHTA and CDR2 FQGNSA. CDR3 residues: CASSLEPGGYEQYF.

The gene calls are TRBV12-3 or TRBV12-4 and TRBJ2-5; there is no DNA to check the TCRdb D call of TRBD1. CDR3 size: 15 residues. The CDR3 protein is CASSQDGADQETQYF.

The genes are TRBV6-5 and TRBJ2-4; TCRdb reports TRBD1, a call that lacks DNA to check it against. This CDR3 contains 17 residues. CDR1 is MNHEY, CDR2 SVGAGI, per germline. The CDR3 sequence is CASSYAWGRGSKNIQYF.

The J gene is TRBJ2-2, the V gene TRBV12-3 or TRBV12-4; TCRdb's D call, TRBD1, is unchecked because there is no DNA. This CDR3 spans 15 amino acids. The CDR3 reads CASSLGPANTGELFF.